The present entry profiles one T cell receptor (beta chain) with its context. The antigen is not known. The DNA ends 3 residues before the CDR3 does, and the rest of the CDR3 is filled in from the germline J gene. The CDR3 covers 15 residues. The germline gives CDR1 SGHRS, CDR2 YFSETQ. The germline V and J ends were trimmed by 0 bases and 3 bases, with 12 bases remaining between them. The record originates from a study of T cells in women clearing cervical HPV infection. Study context: Blood came at first lesion visit for cases, post-clearance for controls.

Generated by immunoSEQ multiplex PCR, the TCRdb table keeps only in-frame clones and is missing some. This listing includes approximately 41,000 clones. Study-level findings and limits: Richness differences could reflect unmeasured T-cell content per sample. It is unknown whether associations predate infection; no effector/memory or HPV-specific sorting.

This TCR derives from a woman aged 18 to 75 with a cervical HPV16 infection that either progressed to CIN3+ or cleared (not recorded which). The sample consisted of blood buffy coat. This chain uses TRBV5-1 with TRBJ1-2; maybe TRBD1 (6 bases). CDR3 amino acids: CASSLDGTPHYGYTF. The CDR3 bases that were read are TGCGCCAGCAGCTTGGATGGGACACCCCACTATGGC.